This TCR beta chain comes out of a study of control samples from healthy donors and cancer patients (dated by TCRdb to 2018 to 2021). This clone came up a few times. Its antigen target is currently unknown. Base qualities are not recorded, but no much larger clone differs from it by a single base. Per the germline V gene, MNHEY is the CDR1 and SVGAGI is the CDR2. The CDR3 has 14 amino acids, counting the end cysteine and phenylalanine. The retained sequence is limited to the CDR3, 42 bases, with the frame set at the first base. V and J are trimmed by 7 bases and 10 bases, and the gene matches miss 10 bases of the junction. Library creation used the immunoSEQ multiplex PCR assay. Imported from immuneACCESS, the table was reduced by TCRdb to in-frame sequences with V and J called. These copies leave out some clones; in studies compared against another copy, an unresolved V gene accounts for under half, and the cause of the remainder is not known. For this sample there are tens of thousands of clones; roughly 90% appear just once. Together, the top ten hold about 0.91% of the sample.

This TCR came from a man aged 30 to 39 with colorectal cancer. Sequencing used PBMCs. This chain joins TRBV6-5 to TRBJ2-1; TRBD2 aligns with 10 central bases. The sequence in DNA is TGTGCCAGCACCTACGGGACTAGCGTTTGGGAGCAGTTCTTC. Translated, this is CASTYGTSVWEQFF.